This entry features one T cell receptor beta chain sequence. This record belongs to a study of blood T cell repertoires in COVID-19. Trimming stripped 2 bases from V and 1 base from J, with 12 bases between. Germline V CDR1 and CDR2: MNHEY, SVGEGT. The CDR3 has 16 amino acids. Clones were read by immunoSEQ multiplex PCR, and TCRdb kept only the in-frame ones, dropping some. This table has about 310,000 clones, around 87% appearing once. The sequenced material came from peripheral blood. The sequence was obtained from a man aged 45-65 years with active or convalescent COVID-19. The gene calls are TRBV6-2 or TRBV6-3 and TRBJ1-5; maybe TRBD1 (6 bases). The CDR3, as DNA: TGTGCCAGCAGTTACAGGGGAGGGGGAAGCAATCAGCCCCAGCATTTT. Translating it yields CASSYRGGGSNQPQHF.